This TCR beta chain was identified in a study of shared clonotypes between healthy human individuals. Germline CDR1 GTSNPN, CDR2 SVGIG (reference sequence). The V and J ends lost 0 bases and 1 base respectively, with 11 bases between them. CDR3 length: 15 residues. Unsorted samples, those not sorted, used roughly 87 million PBMCs for genomic DNA. Ten immunoSEQ deep assay plates were used to sequence the DNA of unsorted PBMCs. Clones were sequenced by immunoSEQ multiplex PCR, and TCRdb holds only the in-frame ones, with some missing. Found here are 400,000 to 500,000 clones, about 82% of them singletons; the top ten hold 10% to 15%.

The chain uses TRBV30 and TRBJ2-3, with unresolved D. Sequencing used PBMCs. The TCR sequence derives from a woman aged 40 to 55 in good health. Some clones in this sample may be carry-over from other donors' samples. CDR3 bases: TGTGCCTGGAGTGTACCGGGCGGCCGCACAGATACGCAGTATTTT. Amino acids: CAWSVPGGRTDTQYF.